The rows below give T cell receptor beta chains drawn from one sample of a study of blood T cell repertoires in COVID-19. Libraries were prepared by immunoSEQ multiplex PCR; TCRdb keeps only in-frame clonotypes and omits some of them. Of some 240,000 clones detected, around 90% appear once; the ten largest clones hold around 7.8%. Sequencing used peripheral blood. The receptor set was obtained from a man between 60 and 75 years old who had recovered from COVID-19. The CDR3 runs from the conserved cysteine through the conserved F or W. Fields, in order: V gene, J gene, D gene, clone size, CDR3 protein, CDR3 DNA. A D gene is named only where the DNA matches it firmly. Size tells how often a clone was seen (once, few, many) or the class of an expanded clone, and some rows leave it out.

TRBV3-1/TRBV3-2	TRBJ2-7	NA	NA	CASSRGHPPYEQYF	TGTGCCAGCAGCCGCGGACATCCGCCCTACGAGCAGTACTTC
TRBV11-2	TRBJ2-1	NA	once	CASSFRDTSYNEQFF	TGTGCCAGCAGCTTTCGGGACACCTCCTACAATGAGCAGTTCTTC
TRBV13	TRBJ2-2	NA	NA	CASSLGLSVVRQRELFF	TGTGCCAGCAGCTTAGGACTCTCGGTAGTCAGACAAAGGGAGCTGTTTTTT
TRBV9	TRBJ2-3	TRBD2	NA	CASSQTSGITDTQYF	TGTGCCAGCAGCCAGACTAGCGGGATAACAGATACGCAGTATTTT
TRBV12-5	TRBJ2-3	TRBD1	NA	CASGFRQGKGDTQYF	TGTGCTAGTGGTTTCCGACAGGGGAAGGGAGATACGCAGTATTTT
TRBV7-7	TRBJ1-4	NA	NA	CARPGGARGKLFF	TGTGCCAGGCCCGGGGGGGCGCGGGGAAAACTGTTTTTT
TRBV4-2	TRBJ2-1	TRBD2	NA	CASSQTPGLAGGYNEQFF	TGTGCCAGCAGCCAAACACCGGGACTAGCGGGGGGATACAATGAGCAGTTCTTC
TRBV20-1	TRBJ2-3	NA	NA	CSASLGRGETRADTQYF	TGCAGTGCTAGTTTGGGGCGGGGAGAAACCCGCGCAGATACGCAGTATTTT
TRBV2	TRBJ2-1	TRBD2	NA	CASSTDRTSDEQFF	TGTGCCAGCAGTACAGACAGGACTAGCGATGAGCAGTTCTTC
TRBV4-1	TRBJ2-1	TRBD1	NA	CASSQETGDEQFF	TGCGCCAGCAGCCAAGAGACAGGGGATGAGCAGTTCTTC
TRBV29-1	TRBJ1-1	NA	NA	CSVGGVEAFF	TGCAGCGTTGGGGGGGTCGAAGCTTTCTTT
TRBV6-5	TRBJ1-5	NA	NA	CASSAASDSNQPQHF	TGTGCCAGCAGCGCTGCGTCCGATAGCAATCAGCCCCAGCATTTT
TRBV6-6	TRBJ2-7	TRBD2	NA	CASSVLGTSLNYEQYF	TGTGCCAGCAGTGTCCTGGGGACTAGCTTAAACTACGAGCAGTACTTC
TRBV6-5	TRBJ2-7	NA	once	CASTRAPSSYEQYF	TGTGCCAGCACCAGGGCCCCAAGCTCCTACGAGCAGTACTTC
TRBV5-8	TRBJ2-3	NA	once	CASSFFITSTDTQYF	TGTGCCAGCAGCTTCTTTATTACTAGCACAGATACGCAGTATTTT
TRBV7-2	TRBJ2-6	NA	NA	CASSLADPRSSGANVLTF	TGTGCCAGCAGCTTAGCTGACCCTCGGAGCTCTGGGGCCAACGTCCTGACTTTC
TRBV2	TRBJ2-5	NA	NA	CASSAGLPAETQYF	TGTGCCAGCAGTGCGGGACTCCCGGCAGAGACCCAGTACTTC
TRBV7-2	TRBJ1-4	TRBD1	NA	CASSLVGTVSEKLFF	TGTGCCAGCAGCTTAGTTGGGACAGTCTCGGAAAAACTGTTTTTT
TRBV2	TRBJ1-2	NA	few	CASSEKQGGGYTF	TGTGCCAGCAGTGAAAAACAGGGCGGTGGCTACACCTTC
TRBV2	TRBJ2-7	TRBD1	NA	CASSRDRAGEQYF	TGTGCCAGCAGTCGGGACAGGGCGGGAGAGCAGTACTTC
TRBV5-5	TRBJ2-7	NA	NA	CASSFPQGISYEQYF	TGTGCCAGCAGCTTTCCGCAGGGGATCTCCTACGAGCAGTACTTC
TRBV6-6	TRBJ1-1	TRBD1	NA	CASSPRGQGSTEAFF	TGTGCCAGCAGCCCCCGGGGACAGGGGAGCACTGAAGCTTTCTTT
TRBV28	TRBJ2-7	NA	NA	CASSTHRDIASYEQYF	TGTGCCAGCAGTACCCACCGGGACATAGCTTCCTACGAGCAGTACTTC
TRBV29-1	TRBJ1-2	NA	NA	CSVIQNYGYTF	TGCAGCGTTATACAGAACTATGGCTACACCTTC
TRBV30	TRBJ2-6	NA	NA	CAYIQGTGANVLTF	TGTGCCTACATACAGGGAACTGGGGCCAACGTCCTGACTTTC
TRBV7-2	TRBJ1-2	NA	NA	CASSPGPNYGYTF	TGTGCCAGCAGTCCGGGTCCCAACTATGGCTACACCTTC
TRBV28	TRBJ1-3	TRBD1	NA	CASGQGGGNTIYF	TGTGCCAGCGGACAGGGGGGAGGAAACACCATATATTTT
TRBV12-5	TRBJ1-1	NA	once	CASGLTPGQNTEAFF	TGTGCTAGTGGTTTGACTCCGGGACAGAACACTGAAGCTTTCTTT
TRBV20-1	TRBJ2-3	NA	NA	CSARDRVAQYF	TGCAGTGCTAGAGACAGGGTTGCGCAGTATTTT
TRBV30	TRBJ1-2	NA	NA	CSTMTVTTLTGGYTF	TGCTCGACAATGACAGTCACTACCTTAACAGGGGGCTACACCTTC
TRBV15	TRBJ2-2	NA	once	CATSYIRGSTGELFF	TGTGCCACCTCTTATATCCGTGGTAGCACCGGGGAGCTGTTTTTT
TRBV30	TRBJ2-3	TRBD1	NA	CAWRPTGAVADTQYF	TGTGCCTGGAGGCCCACAGGGGCGGTAGCAGATACGCAGTATTTT
TRBV4-1	TRBJ2-7	NA	NA	CASSQGLVSSYEQYF	TGCGCCAGCAGCCAAGGACTTGTCAGCTCCTACGAGCAGTACTTC
TRBV6-5	TRBJ2-3	TRBD2	once	CASIGLGRPDTQYF	TGTGCCAGCATCGGACTAGGTCGGCCAGATACGCAGTATTTT
TRBV10-3	TRBJ2-5	NA	NA	CAISARGKETQYF	TGTGCCATCAGTGCCAGGGGCAAAGAGACCCAGTACTTC
TRBV18	TRBJ1-2	TRBD1	NA	CASSRGQGEAGYTF	TGTGCCAGCTCGCGCGGACAGGGGGAGGCTGGCTACACCTTC
TRBV3-1/TRBV3-2	TRBJ1-6	NA	NA	CASSQVGGGSSPLHF	TGTGCCAGCAGCCAAGTGGGAGGGGGATCCTCACCCCTCCACTTT
TRBV29-1	TRBJ1-1	TRBD1	NA	CSVAAARGLTEAFF	TGCAGCGTCGCTGCGGCGAGGGGGCTCACTGAAGCTTTCTTT
TRBV19	TRBJ1-2	NA	few	CASSIDYGYTF	TGTGCCAGTAGTATCGACTATGGCTACACCTTC
TRBV25-1	TRBJ2-2	NA	NA	CASEEGGPGELFF	TGTGCCAGCGAGGAGGGGGGGCCCGGGGAGCTGTTTTTT
TRBV5-1	TRBJ2-2	NA	once	CASSADKTGELFF	TGCGCCAGCAGCGCCGACAAGACCGGGGAGCTGTTTTTT
TRBV19	TRBJ2-7	TRBD1	NA	CASSGQGYSYEQYF	TGTGCCAGTAGTGGACAGGGGTACTCCTACGAGCAGTACTTC
TRBV5-8	TRBJ2-5	TRBD2	NA	CASSLVWTSGGKETQYF	TGTGCCAGCAGCTTGGTCTGGACTAGCGGGGGAAAAGAGACCCAGTACTTC
TRBV6-6	TRBJ2-7	NA	NA	CASRPTGLSSYEQYF	TGTGCCAGCAGACCTACAGGGTTAAGCTCCTACGAGCAGTACTTC
TRBV2	TRBJ2-5	TRBD1	NA	CASTMTGQETQYF	TGTGCCAGCACTATGACAGGGCAAGAGACCCAGTACTTC
TRBV2	TRBJ1-3	NA	NA	CASRLDSNGYTIYF	TGTGCCAGCAGATTGGACAGTAATGGATACACCATATATTTT
TRBV19	TRBJ2-3	TRBD1	NA	CASTRSPPGQGADTQYF	TGTGCCAGTACCCGAAGCCCCCCGGGACAGGGGGCAGATACGCAGTATTTT
TRBV24-1	TRBJ1-2	TRBD1	NA	CATSERTGANYGYTF	TGTGCCACCAGTGAGCGGACAGGAGCTAACTATGGCTACACCTTC
TRBV5-1	TRBJ2-2	NA	NA	CASGIGGSTGELFF	TGCGCCAGCGGGATTGGAGGTTCCACCGGGGAGCTGTTTTTT
TRBV7-2	TRBJ2-4	NA	NA	CASSPPRSQGKNIQYF	TGTGCCAGCAGCCCACCTAGGTCACAGGGCAAAAACATTCAGTACTTC
TRBV21-1	TRBJ2-4	NA	NA	CASSTWTERPLAKNIQYF	TGTGCCAGCAGCACTTGGACAGAACGCCCCTTGGCCAAAAACATTCAGTACTTC
TRBV7-2	TRBJ1-6	NA	NA	CASSLVDSEHNSYNSPLHF	TGTGCCAGCAGCTTAGTGGACAGTGAACATAACTCCTATAATTCACCCCTCCACTTT
TRBV6-5	TRBJ2-7	NA	NA	CASLYTGYYEQYF	TGTGCCAGCCTGTATACAGGGTACTACGAGCAGTACTTC
TRBV29-1	TRBJ2-2	NA	NA	CSVVGTLNTGELFF	TGCAGCGTTGTGGGGACACTAAACACCGGGGAGCTGTTTTTT
TRBV7-6	TRBJ1-2	NA	NA	CASSPNPPPLGYTF	TGTGCCAGCAGCCCTAACCCCCCACCGTTGGGCTACACCTTC
TRBV30	TRBJ1-2	NA	NA	CASRRGGRGNYGYTF	TGTGCCTCGCGTCGCGGGGGACGGGGTAACTATGGCTACACCTTC
TRBV6-5	TRBJ1-3	TRBD1	NA	CATQPGGRNTIYF	TGTGCCACCCAGCCAGGGGGGCGAAACACCATATATTTT
TRBV6-6	TRBJ2-7	NA	NA	CASRRTGQLYEQYF	TGTGCCAGCAGGCGTACGGGACAACTTTACGAGCAGTACTTC